This is a list of T cell receptor beta chains from one sample in a study of T cells in Graves' hyperthyroidism and ophthalmopathy. TCRdb used MiXCR to reprocess the multiplex PCR reads, holding one entry per CDR3 protein. Here the sample spans 300,000 to 500,000 distinct CDR3 sequences, over 12% being singletons. The specimen was blood. The receptor source for this set is a man aged 45-60 years with Graves' ophthalmopathy. Both conserved end residues are part of each CDR3. Each record gives: clone size, J gene, V gene, D gene, CDR3 protein, CDR3 DNA. The D gene is left open where the match is weak. Rows may omit the clone size; those that give it use once, few, many or a size class.

clone_size: NA
j_call: TRBJ2-3
v_call: TRBV10-3
d_call: NA
cdr3_aa: CAISDEGSNTDTQYF
cdr3_nt: TGTGCCATCAGTGACGAAGGCAGTAACACAGATACGCAGTATTTT

clone_size: many
j_call: TRBJ2-7
v_call: TRBV11-2
d_call: NA
cdr3_aa: CASSLERVTYEQYF
cdr3_nt: TGTGCCAGCAGCTTAGAGCGGGTTACCTACGAGCAGTACTTC

clone_size: NA
j_call: TRBJ2-7
v_call: TRBV6-1
d_call: NA
cdr3_aa: CASSEVSGRYYEQYF
cdr3_nt: TGTGCCAGCAGTGAAGTGTCAGGGCGTTACTACGAGCAGTACTTC

clone_size: many
j_call: TRBJ2-5
v_call: TRBV7-2
d_call: TRBD1
cdr3_aa: CASSLTGGKTQYF
cdr3_nt: TGTGCCAGCAGCTTGACAGGGGGGAAGACCCAGTACTTC

clone_size: many
j_call: TRBJ1-2
v_call: TRBV6-1
d_call: NA
cdr3_aa: CASSSTKMGYTF
cdr3_nt: TGTGCCAGCAGTTCAACGAAAATGGGCTACACCTTC

clone_size: many
j_call: TRBJ1-5
v_call: TRBV30
d_call: NA
cdr3_aa: CAWSLRGASNQPQHF
cdr3_nt: TGTGCCTGGAGCCTCCGTGGGGCGAGCAATCAGCCCCAGCATTTT

clone_size: NA
j_call: TRBJ1-5
v_call: TRBV29-1
d_call: TRBD1
cdr3_aa: CSASTGGHSNQPQHF
cdr3_nt: TGCAGCGCATCGACAGGGGGCCATTCCAATCAGCCCCAGCATTTT

clone_size: few
j_call: TRBJ2-3
v_call: TRBV7-6
d_call: TRBD2
cdr3_aa: CASSWTSGRGSDTQYF
cdr3_nt: TGTGCCAGCAGCTGGACTAGCGGGAGAGGGTCAGATACGCAGTATTTT

clone_size: many
j_call: TRBJ2-7
v_call: TRBV28
d_call: TRBD2
cdr3_aa: CASSGTSGYTYEQYF
cdr3_nt: TGTGCCAGCAGTGGGACTAGCGGGTACACCTACGAGCAGTACTTC

clone_size: NA
j_call: TRBJ2-5
v_call: TRBV6-2/TRBV6-3
d_call: TRBD2
cdr3_aa: CASSYSRTSGSGETQYF
cdr3_nt: TGTGCCAGCAGTTACTCGAGGACTAGCGGGAGCGGGGAGACCCAGTACTTC

clone_size: few
j_call: TRBJ1-2
v_call: TRBV6-1
d_call: TRBD1
cdr3_aa: CASSEAGDRGSRIYGYTF
cdr3_nt: TGTGCCAGCAGTGAAGCGGGGGACAGGGGCTCCCGGATCTATGGCTACACCTTC

clone_size: NA
j_call: TRBJ2-3
v_call: TRBV3-1
d_call: TRBD2
cdr3_aa: CASSPRSIAGGSDTQYF
cdr3_nt: TGTGCCAGCAGCCCGCGCTCGATAGCGGGAGGGTCAGATACGCAGTATTTT

clone_size: few
j_call: TRBJ2-7
v_call: TRBV28
d_call: TRBD1
cdr3_aa: CASNLLGTGNYEQYF
cdr3_nt: TGTGCCAGCAATCTTCTCGGGACAGGCAACTACGAGCAGTACTTC

clone_size: few
j_call: TRBJ2-4
v_call: TRBV6-2/TRBV6-3
d_call: NA
cdr3_aa: CASEGNGARNIQYF
cdr3_nt: TGTGCCAGCGAGGGTAACGGGGCTAGAAACATTCAGTACTTC

clone_size: many
j_call: TRBJ2-1
v_call: TRBV5-5
d_call: NA
cdr3_aa: CASSLVEPKQFF
cdr3_nt: TGTGCCAGCAGCTTGGTAGAGCCAAAGCAGTTCTTC

clone_size: NA
j_call: TRBJ2-5
v_call: TRBV19
d_call: TRBD1
cdr3_aa: CASADRVQETQYF
cdr3_nt: TGTGCCAGCGCGGACAGGGTCCAAGAGACCCAGTACTTC

clone_size: many
j_call: TRBJ2-1
v_call: TRBV3-1
d_call: TRBD1
cdr3_aa: CASSRGQGDNEQFF
cdr3_nt: TGTGCCAGCAGCCGCGGACAGGGCGACAATGAGCAGTTCTTC

clone_size: many
j_call: TRBJ2-7
v_call: TRBV3-1
d_call: NA
cdr3_aa: CASSQELRDIAYEQYF
cdr3_nt: TGTGCCAGCAGCCAAGAGCTACGGGACATCGCCTACGAGCAGTACTTC

clone_size: few
j_call: TRBJ1-2
v_call: TRBV4-2
d_call: TRBD1
cdr3_aa: CASSPRDRVVNYGYTF
cdr3_nt: TGTGCCAGCAGCCCTCGGGACAGGGTTGTGAATTATGGCTACACCTTC

clone_size: NA
j_call: TRBJ2-1
v_call: TRBV6-2/TRBV6-3
d_call: NA
cdr3_aa: CASSYSNRQHRNIKDEQFF
cdr3_nt: TGTGCCAGCAGTTACTCGAACCGTCAGCACCGGAACATTAAGGATGAGCAGTTCTTC

clone_size: many
j_call: TRBJ2-3
v_call: TRBV28
d_call: NA
cdr3_aa: CASSQDRIDTDTQYF
cdr3_nt: TGTGCCAGCAGTCAAGACAGGATCGACACAGATACGCAGTATTTT

clone_size: few
j_call: TRBJ1-4
v_call: TRBV3-1
d_call: TRBD1
cdr3_aa: CASSNRTGVEKLFF
cdr3_nt: TGTGCCAGCAGCAACCGGACAGGGGTTGAAAAACTGTTTTTT

clone_size: many
j_call: TRBJ2-7
v_call: TRBV29-1
d_call: TRBD2
cdr3_aa: CSVDGTSGSLYEQYF
cdr3_nt: TGCAGCGTAGACGGGACTAGCGGGAGTCTCTACGAGCAGTACTTC

clone_size: many
j_call: TRBJ2-4
v_call: TRBV28
d_call: TRBD1
cdr3_aa: CASSLGQHRDRAIAKNIQYF
cdr3_nt: TGTGCCAGCAGTTTGGGGCAACATAGGGACAGGGCGATAGCCAAAAACATTCAGTACTTC

clone_size: many
j_call: TRBJ1-5
v_call: TRBV24-1
d_call: TRBD1
cdr3_aa: CATGPGTGVNQPQHF
cdr3_nt: TGTGCCACCGGTCCCGGGACAGGGGTCAATCAGCCCCAGCATTTT

clone_size: many
j_call: TRBJ1-5
v_call: TRBV2
d_call: NA
cdr3_aa: CASSADRNNQPQHF
cdr3_nt: TGTGCCAGCAGTGCGGACAGAAACAATCAGCCCCAGCATTTT

clone_size: many
j_call: TRBJ2-1
v_call: TRBV3-1
d_call: NA
cdr3_aa: CASSPDLNRNNEQFF
cdr3_nt: TGTGCCAGCAGCCCCGACTTAAACCGAAACAATGAGCAGTTCTTC

clone_size: many
j_call: TRBJ1-1
v_call: TRBV3-1
d_call: TRBD1
cdr3_aa: CASSHGTGMNTEAFF
cdr3_nt: TGTGCCAGCAGCCATGGGACAGGGATGAACACTGAAGCTTTCTTT

clone_size: NA
j_call: TRBJ2-7
v_call: TRBV12-3/TRBV12-4
d_call: NA
cdr3_aa: CASSFDRVVNEQYF
cdr3_nt: TGTGCCAGCAGTTTTGACCGGGTGGTCAACGAGCAGTACTTC

clone_size: many
j_call: TRBJ2-5
v_call: TRBV9
d_call: NA
cdr3_aa: CASSVAPPGSWLGRDPQETQYF
cdr3_nt: TGTGCCAGCAGCGTAGCGCCCCCGGGCTCCTGGTTGGGCAGGGATCCCCAAGAGACCCAGTACTTC

clone_size: NA
j_call: TRBJ2-5
v_call: TRBV7-2
d_call: TRBD1
cdr3_aa: CASSRTGETQYF
cdr3_nt: TGTGCCAGCAGTCGGACAGGAGAGACCCAGTACTTC

clone_size: many
j_call: TRBJ2-1
v_call: TRBV30
d_call: TRBD2
cdr3_aa: CAWKSPGLADYNEQFF
cdr3_nt: TGTGCCTGGAAATCTCCTGGGCTAGCGGACTACAATGAGCAGTTCTTC

clone_size: few
j_call: TRBJ1-2
v_call: TRBV28
d_call: NA
cdr3_aa: CASSFSQGWGYTF
cdr3_nt: TGTGCCAGCAGTTTCTCACAGGGTTGGGGCTACACCTTC

clone_size: many
j_call: TRBJ2-1
v_call: TRBV6-1
d_call: NA
cdr3_aa: CASSGSLGLMYNEQFF
cdr3_nt: TGTGCCAGCAGTGGCTCTTTGGGGTTGATGTACAATGAGCAGTTCTTC

clone_size: many
j_call: TRBJ2-7
v_call: TRBV28
d_call: NA
cdr3_aa: CASSLSGAFYEQYF
cdr3_nt: TGTGCCAGCAGTTTAAGCGGAGCCTTCTACGAGCAGTACTTC

clone_size: many
j_call: TRBJ2-6
v_call: TRBV28
d_call: NA
cdr3_aa: CASSPRQENVLTF
cdr3_nt: TGTGCCAGCAGTCCACGACAGGAGAACGTCCTGACTTTC

clone_size: few
j_call: TRBJ1-3
v_call: TRBV9
d_call: TRBD1
cdr3_aa: CASSSVPQGAGNSGNTIYF
cdr3_nt: TGTGCCAGCAGCTCAGTCCCACAGGGGGCAGGTAATTCTGGAAACACCATATATTTT

clone_size: NA
j_call: TRBJ2-1
v_call: TRBV5-6
d_call: TRBD1
cdr3_aa: CASSPTGTGARYNEQFF
cdr3_nt: TGTGCCAGCAGCCCGACCGGGACAGGGGCCCGCTACAATGAGCAGTTCTTC

clone_size: many
j_call: TRBJ2-1
v_call: TRBV14
d_call: NA
cdr3_aa: CASSQDSFPGASSYNEQFF
cdr3_nt: TGTGCCAGCAGCCAAGATTCTTTTCCAGGAGCGAGCTCCTACAATGAGCAGTTCTTC

clone_size: many
j_call: TRBJ1-2
v_call: TRBV2
d_call: NA
cdr3_aa: CASSETGLGGYTF
cdr3_nt: TGTGCCAGCAGTGAAACGGGGCTAGGAGGCTACACCTTC

clone_size: many
j_call: TRBJ2-5
v_call: TRBV12-3/TRBV12-4
d_call: NA
cdr3_aa: CASSPTAGVQETQYF
cdr3_nt: TGTGCCAGCAGTCCTACCGCAGGGGTACAAGAGACCCAGTACTTC

clone_size: few
j_call: TRBJ2-1
v_call: TRBV14
d_call: NA
cdr3_aa: CASSQEGFGGQFF
cdr3_nt: TGTGCCAGCAGCCAAGAAGGCTTCGGGGGGCAGTTCTTC

clone_size: many
j_call: TRBJ2-5
v_call: TRBV7-2
d_call: TRBD2
cdr3_aa: CASSFFGLAEETQYF
cdr3_nt: TGTGCCAGCAGCTTTTTTGGGCTAGCGGAAGAGACCCAGTACTTC

clone_size: many
j_call: TRBJ2-1
v_call: TRBV30
d_call: NA
cdr3_aa: CAWSVRGISYNEQFF
cdr3_nt: TGTGCCTGGAGTGTACGGGGCATCTCCTACAATGAGCAGTTCTTC

clone_size: many
j_call: TRBJ2-1
v_call: TRBV12-3/TRBV12-4
d_call: NA
cdr3_aa: CASSFRRYNEQFF
cdr3_nt: TGTGCCAGCAGCTTCCGTAGGTACAATGAGCAGTTCTTC

clone_size: few
j_call: TRBJ1-2
v_call: TRBV7-9
d_call: NA
cdr3_aa: CASMKGTSGYTF
cdr3_nt: TGTGCCAGTATGAAGGGGACGAGCGGCTACACCTTC

clone_size: NA
j_call: TRBJ1-2
v_call: TRBV6-1
d_call: TRBD1
cdr3_aa: CASKFRGLGYTF
cdr3_nt: TGTGCCAGCAAGTTCAGGGGGCTTGGCTACACCTTC

clone_size: many
j_call: TRBJ2-1
v_call: TRBV6-1
d_call: NA
cdr3_aa: CASRNVGRNEQFF
cdr3_nt: TGTGCCAGCAGAAACGTGGGCAGGAATGAGCAGTTCTTC

clone_size: many
j_call: TRBJ2-2
v_call: TRBV4-2
d_call: NA
cdr3_aa: CASSLQGRSNTGELFF
cdr3_nt: TGTGCCAGCAGCCTACAGGGGAGGTCGAACACCGGGGAGCTGTTTTTT

clone_size: many
j_call: TRBJ2-7
v_call: TRBV19
d_call: TRBD2
cdr3_aa: CASSPSGLAGFNEQYF
cdr3_nt: TGTGCCAGTTCTCCCTCGGGGCTAGCGGGATTCAACGAGCAGTACTTC

clone_size: once
j_call: TRBJ2-3
v_call: TRBV4-1
d_call: TRBD2
cdr3_aa: CASSPYQLAGGPEDAQYF
cdr3_nt: TGCGCCAGCAGCCCCTACCAACTAGCGGGAGGGCCGGAAGATGCGCAGTATTTT

clone_size: many
j_call: TRBJ2-1
v_call: TRBV18
d_call: NA
cdr3_aa: CASSSAGGQNNEQFF
cdr3_nt: TGTGCCAGCTCATCCGCAGGAGGACAGAACAATGAGCAGTTCTTC

clone_size: NA
j_call: TRBJ2-3
v_call: TRBV19
d_call: TRBD2
cdr3_aa: CASSALAGVGVTQYF
cdr3_nt: TGTGCCAGTAGTGCACTAGCGGGGGTGGGGGTTACGCAGTATTTT